One and the same sample provided the 27 T cell receptor beta chains below, sequenced in a study of T cell responses to AZD1222 COVID-19 vaccine (dated by TCRdb to the early 2020s). The library was generated by the immunoSEQ multiplex PCR assay. Here the immuneACCESS table is served through TCRdb, limited to in-frame sequences with V and J called. Missing clones are a known gap in these copies; in checked studies unresolved V genes cover under half, and the rest lacks a known reason. The sample has about 130,000 clones on record, roughly 93% of them singletons. The top ten clones comprise 2.5% to 4% of the sample. The time point label, read with the paper, signifies: baseline before first vaccination. Sequences were derived from peripheral blood, sampled on day 0 of AZD1222 vaccination. Receptor source: an adult in good health.

This chain joins TRBV7-9 and TRBJ2-5; the D gene is possibly TRBD2 (6 bases). The length of the CDR3 is 15 residues. Trimming cost V 0 bases and J 2 bases, with 10 bases left between them. CDR1 and CDR2 (germline): SEHNR, FQNEAQ (reference sequence). CDR3 in amino acids: CASSLARGRQETQYF. In nucleotides, the CDR3 is TGTGCCAGCAGCTTAGCGCGGGGTCGGCAAGAGACCCAGTACTTC.

DNA for the CDR3: TGTGCCAGCAGGATCGCGGTAGCGGGAAAGACCCAGTACTTC. This translates into CASRIAVAGKTQYF. The V and J genes are TRBV28 and TRBJ2-5; 8 bases agree with TRBD2. Germline V lookup: CDR1 MDHEN, CDR2 SYDVKM. This CDR3 spans 14 amino acids. V shed 6 bases and J 6 bases; nucleotides not matched to a gene: 9.

CDR3 residues: CASSQSGGREPQHF. DNA for the CDR3: TGTGCCAGCAGCCAGTCGGGGGGACGGGAGCCCCAGCATTTT. The V and J genes are TRBV14 and TRBJ1-5; tentatively, D is TRBD1 (5 bases). The CDR3 loop spans 14 amino acids. Germline V gene sequence: CDR1 SGHDN, CDR2 FVKESK. The V gene lost 3 bases and the J gene lost 8 bases, with 14 bases spanning the gap.

The chain joins TRBV11-2 to TRBJ1-2; TRBD1 matches at 8 bases. Germline V gene lookup returns CDR1 SGHAT and CDR2 FQNNGV. The CDR3 spans 14 residues. Losses at the gene ends were 2 bases for V and 6 bases for J; bases not matched to a gene: 5. The CDR3 sequence is CASSLQGDRNGYTF. The CDR3, as DNA: TGTGCCAGCAGCTTACAAGGGGACAGGAATGGCTACACCTTC.

In this sample, this clone turned up once. The chain has TRBV19 and TRBJ2-3; 10 nucleotides agree with TRBD2. Germline V gives CDR1 LNHDA, CDR2 SQIVND (reference sequence). The CDR3 is made up of 18 amino acids. The V segment lost 3 bases and the J segment 1 base; nucleotides outside the gene matches: 10. In DNA, the CDR3 is TGTGCCAGTAGTATTAGAACTAGCGGGATGAGGGGCACAGATACGCAGTATTTT. Its translation: CASSIRTSGMRGTDTQYF. The full variable domain, with the rest looked up from reference TRBV19 and TRBJ2-3, is DGGITQSPKYLFRKEGQNVTLSCEQNLNHDAMYWYRQDPGQGLRLIYYSQIVNDFQKGDIAEGYSVSREKKESFPLTVTSAQKNPTAFYLCASSIRTSGMRGTDTQYFGPGTRLTVL.

This chain connects TRBV10-2 to TRBJ2-1, with 9 bases fitting TRBD2. Germline V gives CDR1 WSHSY, CDR2 SAAADI. Losses at the gene ends were 6 bases for V and 8 bases for J; bases not matched to a gene: 17. The CDR3 spans 17 residues. The CDR3 DNA follows: TGCGCCAGCAGGCTTACCCAGGGGACTAGCTACTCCCATGAGCAGTTCTTC. This codes for CASRLTQGTSYSHEQFF.

The CDR3 is CASSPEQGAGELFF. The CDR3 coding sequence is TGTGCCAGCAGTCCAGAACAGGGAGCCGGGGAGCTGTTTTTT. The chain uses TRBV2 and TRBJ2-2; TRBD1 might be the D (6 bases). In germline, CDR1 is SNHLY, CDR2 FYNNEI. The ends were cut back, 5 bases at V and 6 bases at J, with 13 bases in the middle. The length of the CDR3 is 14 residues.

The V and J genes are TRBV2 and TRBJ1-5; possible D gene TRBD1, 5 bases. The CDR3 totals 12 residues. CDR1 SNHLY and CDR2 FYNNEI come from the germline V gene. V gave up 7 bases and J gave up 5 bases, with 9 bases separating them. The CDR3 bases are TGTGCCAGCACCCGGGGGGATCAGCCCCAGCATTTT. Translated: CASTRGDQPQHF.

The gene calls are TRBV19 and TRBJ1-1; D remains unclear. Germline CDR1 is LNHDA and CDR2 is SQIVND (reference sequence). Trimming took 7 bases from V and 0 from J, leaving 9 bases between them. CDR3 size: 13 residues. The CDR3 DNA is TGTGCCAGTACCCCCCCTTTGAACACTGAAGCTTTCTTT. Protein: CASTPPLNTEAFF.

The gene calls are TRBV25-1 and TRBJ1-2; TRBD1 is a possible D gene (6 bases). The CDR3 spans 13 residues. Trimming cost V 0 bases and J 8 bases, with 10 bases left between them. The germline CDR1 and CDR2 sequences are MGHDK and SYGVNS. CDR3 nucleotides: TGTGCCAGCAGTGAATATCGGCAGGGGGGCTACACCTTC. Amino acid sequence: CASSEYRQGGYTF.

The genes are TRBV7-3 and TRBJ2-5, with TRBD2 as a possible D gene (5 bases). This CDR3 is 14 amino acids long. Trimming shortened V by 4 bases and J by 4 bases, and 13 bases separated the two germline ends. The germline gives CDR1 SGHTA, CDR2 FQGTGA. This CDR3 is CASSSYAGGETQYF. CDR3 DNA sequence: TGTGCCAGCAGCTCCTACGCAGGAGGAGAGACCCAGTACTTC.

The chain recombines TRBV28 with TRBJ2-6; 9 bases line up with TRBD2. The V gene's germline CDR1 is MDHEN and CDR2 SYDVKM. The CDR3 sequence is 16 residues long. The J segment lost 4 bases and the V segment lost 5 bases, leaving 6 bases of the junction unmatched. CDR3 DNA: TGTGCCAGCAGTCTTAGCGGGAGCGCAGGGGCCAACGTCCTGACTTTC. Its protein is CASSLSGSAGANVLTF.

This clone appeared a single time. V and J are TRBV30 and TRBJ2-7, with a possible D match to TRBD1 (6 bases). Germline CDR1 reads GTSNPN; CDR2 reads SVGIG (reference sequence). CDR3 length: 14 residues. The CDR3 is CAMDSEGEPYEQYF. Here the CDR3 DNA reads TGTGCGATGGACAGTGAGGGAGAACCCTACGAGCAGTACTTC.

The chain uses TRBV7-3 and TRBJ2-5; 9 bases are a match to TRBD2. Germline trimming cut 2 bases from V and 5 bases from J; bases unmatched to any gene: 3. Germline V CDR1 and CDR2: SGHTA, FQGTGA. This CDR3 comprises 14 residues. The CDR3 sequence is CASSLLAGDETQYF. CDR3 sequence (DNA): TGTGCCAGCAGCTTATTAGCGGGAGACGAGACCCAGTACTTC.

The V call is TRBV30, the J call TRBJ1-1, with 7 bases identical to TRBD1. This CDR3 has 12 amino acids. V was clipped by 3 bases and J by 5 bases; unmatched bases: 3. Germline values: CDR1 GTSNPN, CDR2 SVGIG (reference sequence). The chain's CDR3 is CAWSDRATEAFF. The DNA of the CDR3 is TGTGCCTGGAGCGACAGGGCGACTGAAGCTTTCTTT.

The chain links TRBV4-2 to TRBJ1-4, with a possible D match to TRBD1 (6 bases). The CDR3 has 16 amino acids. Germline V gene sequence: CDR1 LGHNA, CDR2 YNFKEQ. Trimming pared 0 bases from V and 7 bases from J, leaving 15 bases between. The CDR3, as DNA: TGTGCCAGCAGCCAAGAAGTCGGGGGGGCTAGTGAAAAACTGTTTTTT. Its translation: CASSQEVGGASEKLFF.

The chain has TRBV28 and TRBJ2-1, with 10 bases that match TRBD2. CDR3 length: 14 amino acids. Germline V gene lookup returns CDR1 MDHEN and CDR2 SYDVKM. After removal of 6 bases from V and 7 bases from J, the junction contained 6 bases not matched to a gene. The CDR3: CASRLAGELNEQFF. DNA for the CDR3: TGTGCCAGCAGGCTAGCGGGAGAATTAAATGAGCAGTTCTTC.

The chain employs TRBV27 and TRBJ2-6; D is uncertain. The CDR3 extends over 14 amino acids. Germline CDR1 and CDR2: MNHEY and SMNVEV (reference sequence). Trimming removed 5 bases at V and 0 bases at J, with 5 bases between. CDR3 nucleotides: TGTGCCAGCAGTCTCTACTCTGGGGCCAACGTCCTGACTTTC. It translates to CASSLYSGANVLTF. Variable domain in full (rest from reference TRBV27 and TRBJ2-6): EAQVTQNPRYLITVTGKKLTVTCSQNMNHEYMSWYRQDPGLGLRQIYYSMNVEVTDKGDVPEGYKVSRKEKRNFPLILESPSPNQTSLYFCASSLYSGANVLTFGAGSRLTVL.

The chain carries TRBV7-2 and TRBJ2-3; 7 bases line up with TRBD2. The CDR3 is 13 residues long. CDR1 is SGHTA, CDR2 FQGNSA, per germline. Germline trimming cut 1 base from V and 6 bases from J; bases unmatched to any gene: 1. The CDR3 sequence: CASSLVGGDTQYF. In nucleotides, the CDR3 is TGTGCCAGCAGCTTAGTGGGGGGGGATACGCAGTATTTT.

This chain links TRBV5-6 with TRBJ1-3; D is possibly TRBD1 (5 bases). There are 15 residues in the CDR3. Trimming shortened V by 4 bases and J by 3 bases, and 14 bases separated the two germline ends. Germline-derived CDR1 and CDR2 are SGHDT and YYEEEE. The CDR3 coding sequence is TGTGCCAGCAGCCCACTCGGGGGATATGGAAACACCATATATTTT. This gives the protein CASSPLGGYGNTIYF.

This chain uses TRBV21-1 with TRBJ1-1; TRBD1, the D gene given by the table, was not confirmed from the DNA. TRBV21-1 is termed a pseudogene. The CDR3 extends over 13 amino acids. The CDR3 DNA sequence: TGTGCCAGCAGCAGCAGGGTGAACACTGAAGCTTTCTTT. This encodes CASSSRVNTEAFF.

The gene calls are TRBV19 and TRBJ1-2; 12 nucleotides line up with TRBD1. V lost 3 bases to trimming and J lost 6 bases; unmatched junction nucleotides: 8. Germline CDR1 is LNHDA and CDR2 is SQIVND (reference sequence). The CDR3 is made up of 16 amino acids. The CDR3 DNA follows: TGTGCCAGTAGTATTCAAGTGGGGACAGGGGGCGATGGCTACACCTTC. Translating it yields CASSIQVGTGGDGYTF.

The gene calls are TRBV2 and TRBJ2-7, with a weak D call TRBD2 (6 bases). This CDR3 contains 15 residues. Germline lookup yields CDR1 SNHLY and CDR2 FYNNEI. V was cut by 5 bases and J by 3 bases, with 17 bases left in between. DNA of the CDR3: TGTGCCAGCAGTACTGACTCCGGGACTCTCTACGAGCAGTACTTC. This gives the protein CASSTDSGTLYEQYF.

J is TRBJ1-2 and V is TRBV28; the D gene is possibly TRBD1 (6 bases). The length of the CDR3 is 15 residues. From germline, CDR1 is MDHEN and CDR2 SYDVKM. The V end lost 6 bases, the J end lost 4 bases, and 18 bases lay between the germline ends. CDR3 nucleotides: TGTGCCAGCAGCCGACTTTTCCAGGGGACCTATGGCTACACCTTC. Encoded protein: CASSRLFQGTYGYTF.

This clone was counted a single time. The V gene is TRBV5-6, the J gene TRBJ1-4; D is unresolved. From germline, CDR1 is SGHDT and CDR2 YYEEEE. The CDR3 sequence is 12 residues long. Trimming took 0 bases from V and 8 from J, leaving 5 bases between them. CDR3 bases: TGTGCCAGCAGCTTGGGGATGGAAAAACTGTTTTTT. Residues: CASSLGMEKLFF.

The chain recombines TRBV6-5 with TRBJ1-1, with D uncertain. CDR1 is MNHEY and CDR2 is SVGAGI in the germline V gene. Trimming took 4 bases from V and 5 from J, leaving 11 bases between them. CDR3 length equals 13 residues. For the CDR3, the DNA is TGTGCCAGCAGTTGGGGTCAAGAGACTGAAGCTTTCTTT. Protein: CASSWGQETEAFF.

The rearrangement uses TRBV7-2 and TRBJ2-1; maybe TRBD2 (6 bases). Germline assignment: CDR1 SGHTA and CDR2 FQGNSA. CDR3 length: 14 amino acids. Trimming left V 7 bases short and J 7 bases short, with 17 bases between. The CDR3 DNA reads TGTGCCAGCACCCACCAGCTGGGGGGTAATGAGCAGTTCTTC. Protein: CASTHQLGGNEQFF.